This entry describes one T cell receptor (beta chain). These data belong to a study of OX40 agonist ivuxolimab in advanced cancers. Here immunoSEQ multiplex PCR was the method, and the copy in TCRdb shows in-frame clones only, minus some. The sample lists some 100,000 clones; roughly 90% were seen once. This sequence originates from an adult with an advanced solid tumor such as melanoma, head and neck, liver or kidney cancer. The sequencing used CD4+ or CD8+ T cells sorted from blood, collected in a trial of the OX40 agonist ivuxolimab.

The CDR3, as DNA: TGTGCCAGCAGCTTAGCGCGTAGACAGGTGAACACCGGGGAGCTGTTTTTT. This gives the protein CASSLARRQVNTGELFF. The chain uses TRBV7-2 and TRBJ2-2; D perhaps matches TRBD1 (6 bases). V lost 0 bases to trimming and J lost 1 base, with 12 bases between them. The germline V gene has CDR1 SGHTA and CDR2 FQGNSA. The CDR3 length is 17 residues.